Sequencing of this TCR beta chain was carried out in a study of vaccination and CD4 T cells after COVID-19. Overall study: Samples were taken after vaccination, a median of roughly 70 days after dose two, with a range of 14 to 241.

Sequence data for DNA of cultured CD4+ T cells were generated by the Oncomine TCR Beta short-read assay. TCRdb processed the PCR reads anew with MiXCR; each CDR3 protein has one entry. The sample records fewer than 12,000 distinct CDR3 sequences, around 20% being singletons. On this clonotype: The antigen is unknown.

Treatment indicated: approximately nine-day PBMC culture with coronavirus spike peptide pools or control peptides (ViraFEST assay). This CDR3 is 14 amino acids long. V lost 0 bases to trimming and J lost 1 base, with 10 bases between them. Looked up from germline, CDR1 is DFQATT and CDR2 is SNEGSKA (reference sequence). Notes on the study in general: Median SARS-CoV-2-reactive clonotype numbers went up from approximately 21 to 40, but not significantly. With convalescent patients, a median approximately 90% of reactive clones emerged solely after vaccination. Spike mono-reactivity was found in 304 of the 307 vaccine-specific clones identified in convalescent patients.

This clonotype was sampled from a human donor who had recovered from COVID-19. V is TRBV20-1 and J is TRBJ2-7, with D perhaps matching TRBD1 or TRBD2 (5 bases each). The sample here was CD4+ T cells from blood, cultured in vitro, taken after SARS-CoV-2 vaccination. The CDR3 reads CSARDWGRSYEQYF. Written as DNA, the CDR3 is TGCAGTGCTAGAGATTGGGGGAGATCCTACGAGCAGTACTTC.